This T cell receptor beta chain came from a study of blood T cells in healthy people across ages. The length of the CDR3 is 15 residues. Between the trimmed V and J ends, which lost 2 bases and 5 bases, there was a span of 14 bases. Isolation recovered at least 7 million PBMCs from every sample. It was with a sample-barcoded 5' primer and a J-beta primer mix that a second PCR of roughly 7 to 12 cycles was run. TCRdb re-called the 5' RACE reads through MiXCR, storing one row per CDR3 protein. This table has almost 300,000 distinct CDR3 sequences, roughly 27% appearing once. This clonotype was found a few times.

Material: blood. The gene calls are TRBV12-3 or TRBV12-4 and TRBJ2-3, with D unresolved. The receptor was isolated from a woman between 65 and 79 years old in good health. In nucleotides, the CDR3 is TGTGCCAGCAGTTTATTGGGTGGGGTTGGAGATACGCAGTATTTT. Translated: CASSLLGGVGDTQYF.